Listed here are 5 T cell receptor beta chains from one sample, sequenced in a study of lymphopenia after photon versus proton radiotherapy. Libraries were prepared by immunoSEQ multiplex PCR; TCRdb keeps only in-frame clonotypes and omits some of them. The table includes roughly 35,000 clones, more than 75% detected once. This specimen was peripheral blood, taken from a patient treated with photon-based radiotherapy. Receptor source: a man aged 50 to 59 with gastric cancer.

The V gene is TRBV19, the J gene TRBJ2-3, with D unclear. The ends were cut back, 3 bases at V and 0 bases at J, with 13 bases in the middle. The V gene's germline CDR1 is LNHDA and CDR2 SQIVND (reference sequence). The CDR3 covers 16 residues. In nucleotides, the CDR3 is TGTGCCAGTAGTATTTTTGGCGGACCTAGCACAGATACGCAGTATTTT. Amino acid sequence: CASSIFGGPSTDTQYF.

This chain connects TRBV19 to TRBJ2-2; 13 bases are shared with TRBD2. V shed 1 base, J shed 4 bases, and the junction held 6 bases outside the gene matches. The V gene's germline CDR1 is LNHDA and CDR2 SQIVND (reference sequence). This CDR3 has 18 amino acids. The CDR3 region has the DNA TGTGCCAGTAGTATAGGGACTAGCGGGAGTCCGGGCACCGGGGAGCTGTTTTTT. Translated, it gives CASSIGTSGSPGTGELFF.

This chain uses TRBV5-1 with TRBJ2-5; maybe TRBD2 (6 bases). Germline CDR1 is SGHRS and CDR2 is YFSETQ. The CDR3 is 16 residues long. Trimming removed 4 bases from V and 5 bases from J, with 21 bases in between. In DNA form, the CDR3 reads TGCGCCAGCAGCAGAGTAGGAGCGGGCGGTGGGGAGACCCAGTACTTC. It translates to CASSRVGAGGGETQYF.

This chain connects TRBV29-1 to TRBJ2-5, with 8 bases fitting TRBD1. This CDR3 spans 18 amino acids. CDR1 and CDR2 (germline): SQVTM, ANQGSEA. V shed 2 bases and J 2 bases; nucleotides not matched to a gene: 16. The CDR3 bases are TGCAGCGTTGAACGGGTCCGAGGACAGGGATCTCCTCAAGAGACCCAGTACTTC. This translates into CSVERVRGQGSPQETQYF. The entire variable domain, with the rest obtained from reference TRBV29-1 and TRBJ2-5, is as follows: SAVISQKPSRDICQRGTSLTIQCQVDSQVTMMFWYRQQPGQSLTLIATANQGSEATYESGFVIDKFPISRPNLTFSTLTVSNMSPEDSSIYLCSVERVRGQGSPQETQYFGPGTRLLVL.

The chain has TRBV7-3 and TRBJ1-1, with D possibly TRBD1 on 6 matching bases. The CDR3 contains 15 residues. With 0 bases removed from V and 1 base from J, the gap between germline ends came to 9 bases. Germline-derived CDR1 and CDR2 are SGHTA and FQGTGA. CDR3 amino acids: CASSLTLGANTEAFF. The CDR3 DNA reads as TGTGCCAGCAGCTTAACACTGGGGGCGAACACTGAAGCTTTCTTT.